One and the same sample provided the 29 T cell receptor beta chains below, sequenced in a study of cytomegalovirus exposure and HLA in healthy donors. PCR used 60 Vbeta primers and 13 Jbeta primers. Measured with immunoSEQ multiplex PCR; TCRdb has only the in-frame clones, and not every one. The table for this sample gives nearly 35,000 clones. Sequenced input: PBMCs. These receptors were obtained from a woman aged 40 to 49 in good health and CMV-seropositive.

J is TRBJ2-1 and V is TRBV9; the match to TRBD2 covers 10 bases. The junction had 10 bases not matched to a gene; V was cut back by 3 bases and J by 4 bases. The CDR3 has 17 residues. CDR1 is SGDLS and CDR2 is YYNGEE in the germline V gene. CDR3 amino acids: CASSAGGGSGRYNEQFF. In DNA form, the CDR3 reads TGTGCCAGCAGCGCGGGTGGGGGTAGCGGGAGGTACAATGAGCAGTTCTTC.

V and J are TRBV30 and TRBJ1-1; TRBD1 aligns across 8 bases. Germline CDR1 is GTSNPN and CDR2 is SVGIG (reference sequence). V trimming: 3 bases; J trimming: 0 bases; junction bases outside the gene matches: 6. The CDR3 spans 15 residues. CDR3 residues: CAWRIGQGMNTEAFF. CDR3 DNA sequence: TGTGCCTGGAGAATCGGACAGGGAATGAACACTGAAGCTTTCTTT. The whole variable domain, remainder taken from reference TRBV30 and TRBJ1-1, is SQTIHQWPATLVQPVGSPLSLECTVEGTSNPNLYWYRQAAGRGLQLLFYSVGIGQISSEVPQNLSASRPQDRQFILSSKKLLLSDSGFYLCAWRIGQGMNTEAFFGQGTRLTVV.

This rearrangement joins TRBV29-1 to TRBJ1-2; TRBD1 agrees at 11 bases. The V gene's germline CDR1 is SQVTM and CDR2 ANQGSEA. The ends lost 1 base at V and 3 bases at J; junction bases unmatched: 13. The CDR3 is 18 residues long. CDR3 DNA sequence: TGCAGCGTTGAAGGTCTTTCCCGGGACAGGGGGGTCTACTATGGCTACACCTTC. It encodes CSVEGLSRDRGVYYGYTF.

The V and J genes are TRBV10-3 and TRBJ2-7; the match to TRBD2 covers 10 bases. Germline CDR1 ENHRY, CDR2 SYGVKD. The V and J ends lost 1 base and 0 bases, in that order; junction bases with no gene match: 9. This CDR3 has 18 residues. The CDR3 nucleotides are TGTGCCATCAGTGAGTTGGCTAGCGGGAGCCTGAGCTCCTACGAGCAGTACTTC. Amino acid sequence: CAISELASGSLSSYEQYF.

This chain links TRBV29-1 with TRBJ2-3, with no clear D. The germline V gene encodes CDR1 SQVTM and CDR2 ANQGSEA. CDR3 length: 12 residues. V lost 7 bases and J 2 bases, leaving 10 bases between the germline ends. DNA for the CDR3: TGCAGCGCCATACAATTCACAGATACGCAGTATTTT. It specifies CSAIQFTDTQYF.

The chain couples TRBV7-2 to TRBJ1-2; 7 nucleotides align to TRBD1. Germline V gene lookup returns CDR1 SGHTA and CDR2 FQGNSA. V trimming: 5 bases; J trimming: 3 bases; junction bases outside the gene matches: 3. There are 13 residues in the CDR3. CDR3 sequence: CASSPDRHYGYTF. The CDR3 DNA reads TGTGCCAGCAGCCCGGACAGGCACTATGGCTACACCTTC.

V is TRBV7-2 and J is TRBJ1-1, with D tentatively TRBD1 (5 bases). Germline V lookup: CDR1 SGHTA, CDR2 FQGNSA. The CDR3 spans 13 residues. Between the trimmed V and J ends, which lost 5 bases and 4 bases, there was a span of 11 bases. CDR3 nucleotide sequence: TGTGCCAGCAGCCGGACACGGACCACTGAAGCTTTCTTT. It encodes CASSRTRTTEAFF.

V gene TRBV18 combines with J gene TRBJ2-5; 9 nucleotides line up with TRBD2. The germline V gene encodes CDR1 KGHSH and CDR2 LQKENI. The CDR3 loop spans 16 amino acids. V gave up 5 bases and J gave up 5 bases; unmatched junction bases: 12. The CDR3 reads CASSYSLAGVGETQYF. In nucleotides, the CDR3 is TGTGCCAGCTCATACTCTTTAGCGGGAGTCGGGGAGACCCAGTACTTC.

Written as DNA, the CDR3 is TGTGCCAGCAGCCATCCGACTATCGAGCAGTACTTC. Residues: CASSHPTIEQYF. J is TRBJ2-7 and V is TRBV11-2, with D possibly being TRBD2 (5 bases). Germline assignment: CDR1 SGHAT and CDR2 FQNNGV. The CDR3 extends over 12 amino acids. V was trimmed by 5 bases and J by 6 bases, leaving 11 bases between them.

The V call is TRBV4-1, the J call TRBJ2-7; the match to TRBD2 covers 15 bases. Germline CDR1 is MGHRA and CDR2 is YSYEKL. J was trimmed by 2 bases and V by 3 bases; bases with no gene match: 2. The CDR3 spans 16 residues. CDR3 nucleotides: TGCGCCAGCAGCCAGGGACTAGCGGGAGGACCCTACGAGCAGTACTTC. Protein sequence: CASSQGLAGGPYEQYF.

The V and J genes are TRBV6-1 and TRBJ1-3, with D hard to call. Germline CDR1 MNHNS, CDR2 SASEGT. V was cut by 1 base and J by 4 bases, with 11 bases left in between. CDR3 length: 15 amino acids. CDR3 sequence: CASSEGHGFGNTIYF. CDR3 nucleotide sequence: TGTGCCAGCAGTGAAGGCCACGGGTTCGGAAACACCATATATTTT.

The chain employs TRBV10-2 and TRBJ1-4, with 8 bases that match TRBD1. There are 20 residues in the CDR3. With 3 bases clipped from V and 4 bases from J, the junction kept 19 bases outside the gene matches. The germline V gene encodes CDR1 WSHSY and CDR2 SAAADI. CDR3 sequence (DNA): TGCGCCAGCAGTGATGCGGTTGAGGGCACAGGGGGAGATATTAATGAAAAACTGTTTTTT. This translates into CASSDAVEGTGGDINEKLFF.

This rearrangement joins TRBV4-2 to TRBJ2-3; tentative D call: TRBD1 (6 bases). Germline values: CDR1 LGHNA, CDR2 YNFKEQ. V lost 0 bases and J lost 3, with 13 bases in between. There are 16 residues in the CDR3. The CDR3 DNA follows: TGTGCCAGCAGCCAAGATTTGCTAGGGGGAACAGATACGCAGTATTTT. Residues: CASSQDLLGGTDTQYF.

The V call is TRBV28, the J call TRBJ2-7, with D possibly matching TRBD2 (5 bases). The ends were cut back, 3 bases at V and 6 bases at J, with 6 bases in the middle. CDR1 is MDHEN, CDR2 SYDVKM, per germline. The CDR3 totals 11 residues. CDR3 in DNA: TGTGCCAGCAGTTTTGGAGGCGAGCAGTACTTC. This gives the protein CASSFGGEQYF.

This chain connects TRBV6-5 to TRBJ1-6; 7 bases line up with TRBD1. This CDR3 region has 14 residues. The trim removed 5 bases at V and 9 bases at J, leaving 7 bases unmatched. Germline V gene lookup returns CDR1 MNHEY and CDR2 SVGAGI. The CDR3 protein is CASSLGTDFSPLHF. The DNA of the CDR3 is TGTGCCAGCAGTCTCGGGACAGACTTTTCACCCCTCCACTTT.

CDR3 sequence (DNA): TGTGCCAGCAGTTCACCCAGACAGGGCAGGTACGAGCAGTACTTC. Its translation: CASSSPRQGRYEQYF. The V gene is TRBV6-5, the J gene TRBJ2-7; 7 bases align to TRBD1. The germline gives CDR1 MNHEY, CDR2 SVGAGI. The J segment lost 4 bases and the V segment lost 4 bases, leaving 10 bases of the junction unmatched. The CDR3 is 15 residues long.

The chain employs TRBV10-3 and TRBJ2-7; 8 positions match TRBD2. CDR3 length: 13 residues. The V and J ends lost 4 bases and 6 bases, in that order; junction bases with no gene match: 5. Germline V CDR1 and CDR2: ENHRY, SYGVKD. CDR3 DNA: TGTGCCATCAGTGCTGGGACTAGAGCCGAGCAGTACTTC. This sequence encodes CAISAGTRAEQYF.

J is TRBJ2-7 and V is TRBV9; TRBD2 matches 8 bases. The CDR3 consists of 15 residues. V was clipped by 3 bases and J by 2 bases; unmatched bases: 7. Per germline, CDR1 SGDLS and CDR2 YYNGEE. The CDR3 region has the DNA TGTGCCAGCAGCGCGAGCGGGAGTACCCCCTACGAGCAGTACTTC. Protein: CASSASGSTPYEQYF.

This chain connects TRBV7-2 to TRBJ2-7; the match to TRBD1 covers 11 bases. The germline CDR1 and CDR2 sequences are SGHTA and FQGNSA. Trimming took 3 bases from V and 4 from J; bases not matched to a gene: 5. This CDR3 region has 15 residues. DNA for the CDR3: TGTGCCAGCAGCTTTTGGACAGGGGGCGTTTACGAGCAGTACTTC. This codes for CASSFWTGGVYEQYF.

The CDR3 is CASSEPRAGGYNEQFF. CDR3 bases: TGTGCCAGCAGTGAACCTCGAGCGGGGGGCTACAATGAGCAGTTCTTC. The chain combines TRBV25-1 with TRBJ2-1, with 9 positions matching TRBD2. Looked up from germline, CDR1 is MGHDK and CDR2 is SYGVNS. After removal of 2 bases from V and 3 bases from J, the junction contained 5 bases not matched to a gene. The CDR3 runs to 16 residues.

CDR3 in DNA: TGTGCCAGCAGCTTAGGGGGAGGGGGGAGAGAGCAGTTCTTC. Its translation is CASSLGGGGREQFF. The chain combines TRBV13 with TRBJ2-1; weak D call: TRBD2 (7 bases). The germline V and J ends were trimmed by 0 bases and 10 bases, with 13 bases remaining between them. The CDR3 is made up of 14 amino acids. Germline V gene lookup returns CDR1 PRHDT and CDR2 FYEKMQ (reference sequence).

This chain connects TRBV7-9 to TRBJ1-1; unclear D gene. Trimming left V 1 base short and J 0 bases short, with 12 bases between. The CDR3 covers 16 residues. From germline, CDR1 is SEHNR and CDR2 FQNEAQ (reference sequence). The DNA of the CDR3 is TGTGCCAGCAGCTTAGTCCCGGGGAGCCTGAACACTGAAGCTTTCTTT. Encoded protein: CASSLVPGSLNTEAFF.

The chain carries TRBV10-3 and TRBJ2-1; 9 nucleotides align to TRBD2. The J segment lost 3 bases and the V segment lost 10 bases, leaving 7 bases of the junction unmatched. CDR1 and CDR2 (germline): ENHRY, SYGVKD. The CDR3 is 14 residues long. The CDR3 DNA is TGTGCCACCGCTAGCGGGACCTACTACAATGAGCAGTTCTTC. Protein sequence: CATASGTYYNEQFF.

The CDR3, as DNA: TGTGCCAGTACCCCAGGGACAGGGGGGTATTATAGCAATCAGCCCCAGCATTTT. It is translated as CASTPGTGGYYSNQPQHF. The rearrangement links TRBV19 to TRBJ1-5; 11 nucleotides line up with TRBD1. V lost 7 bases and J lost 0; bases outside the gene matches: 11. Germline CDR1 LNHDA, CDR2 SQIVND (reference sequence). The CDR3 is 18 amino acids. Together with reference TRBV19 and TRBJ1-5, the CDR3 gives the full variable domain: DGGITQSPKYLFRKEGQNVTLSCEQNLNHDAMYWYRQDPGQGLRLIYYSQIVNDFQKGDIAEGYSVSREKKESFPLTVTSAQKNPTAFYLCASTPGTGGYYSNQPQHFGDGTRLSIL.

CDR3 sequence: CASRQGPIGNQPQHF. DNA of the CDR3: TGTGCCAGCAGACAGGGTCCCATCGGCAATCAGCCCCAGCATTTT. V is TRBV2 and J is TRBJ1-5; possibly TRBD1 for D (6 bases). There are 15 residues in the CDR3. V shed 6 bases and J shed 2 bases, with 14 bases lying between them. From germline, CDR1 is SNHLY and CDR2 FYNNEI.

This chain connects TRBV5-5 to TRBJ2-6; 10 nucleotides match TRBD1. This CDR3 spans 18 amino acids. J gave up 0 bases and V 3 bases, and 6 bases lay outside the gene matches. The germline CDR1 and CDR2 sequences are SGHKS and YYEKEE (reference sequence). The CDR3 sequence is CASSSLDRGSSGANVLTF. In DNA, the CDR3 is TGTGCCAGCAGCTCATTGGACAGGGGGTCCTCTGGGGCCAACGTCCTGACTTTC. Combining the CDR3 with reference TRBV5-5 and TRBJ2-6 gives the whole variable domain DAGVTQSPTHLIKTRGQQVTLRCSPISGHKSVSWYQQVLGQGPQFIFQYYEKEERGRGNFPDRFSARQFPNYSSELNVNALLLGDSALYLCASSSLDRGSSGANVLTFGAGSRLTVL.

The rearrangement uses TRBV11-2 and TRBJ2-7; TRBD2 agrees at 8 bases. The CDR3 extends over 14 amino acids. From germline, CDR1 is SGHAT and CDR2 FQNNGV. Losses at the gene ends were 3 bases for V and 4 bases for J; bases not matched to a gene: 5. CDR3 loop: CASSFFSGTYEQYF. DNA of the CDR3: TGTGCCAGCAGCTTTTTTAGCGGGACTTACGAGCAGTACTTC.

The rearrangement links TRBV4-2 to TRBJ2-5; weak D call: TRBD1 (6 bases). The V gene's germline CDR1 is LGHNA and CDR2 YNFKEQ. The CDR3 is 15 amino acids. Trimming removed 0 bases from V and 5 bases from J, with 13 bases in between. The CDR3 sequence is CASSQDGTPPETQYF. The CDR3 DNA reads as TGTGCCAGCAGCCAAGATGGGACACCGCCGGAGACCCAGTACTTC.

The gene calls are TRBV9 and TRBJ2-7; a possible D gene is TRBD2 (7 bases). The CDR3 spans 15 residues. V shed 3 bases and J shed 5 bases, with 18 bases lying between them. Germline V gives CDR1 SGDLS, CDR2 YYNGEE. This chain's CDR3 is CASSAPRGEGHEQYF. In DNA form, the CDR3 reads TGTGCCAGCAGCGCCCCTAGGGGGGAGGGGCACGAGCAGTACTTC.